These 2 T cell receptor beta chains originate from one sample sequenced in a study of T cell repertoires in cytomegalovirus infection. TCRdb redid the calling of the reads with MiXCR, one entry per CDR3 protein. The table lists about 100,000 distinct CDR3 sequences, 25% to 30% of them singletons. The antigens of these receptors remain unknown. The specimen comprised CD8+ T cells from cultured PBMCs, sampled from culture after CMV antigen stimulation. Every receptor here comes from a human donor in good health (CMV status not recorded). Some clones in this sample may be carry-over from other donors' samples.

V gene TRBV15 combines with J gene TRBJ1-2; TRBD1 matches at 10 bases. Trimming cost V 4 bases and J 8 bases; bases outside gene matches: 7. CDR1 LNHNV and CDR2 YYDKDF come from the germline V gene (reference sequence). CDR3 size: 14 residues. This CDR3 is CATSIDRGPQGYTF. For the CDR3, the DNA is TGTGCCACCAGCATAGACAGGGGGCCTCAGGGCTACACCTTC.

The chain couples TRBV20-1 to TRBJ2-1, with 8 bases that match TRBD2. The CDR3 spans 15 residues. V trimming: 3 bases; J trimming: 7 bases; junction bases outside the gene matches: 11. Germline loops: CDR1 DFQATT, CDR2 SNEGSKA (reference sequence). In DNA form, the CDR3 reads TGCAGTGCTAGGGGGACTAGAGCCTCGGGGAATGAGCAGTTCTTC. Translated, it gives CSARGTRASGNEQFF.